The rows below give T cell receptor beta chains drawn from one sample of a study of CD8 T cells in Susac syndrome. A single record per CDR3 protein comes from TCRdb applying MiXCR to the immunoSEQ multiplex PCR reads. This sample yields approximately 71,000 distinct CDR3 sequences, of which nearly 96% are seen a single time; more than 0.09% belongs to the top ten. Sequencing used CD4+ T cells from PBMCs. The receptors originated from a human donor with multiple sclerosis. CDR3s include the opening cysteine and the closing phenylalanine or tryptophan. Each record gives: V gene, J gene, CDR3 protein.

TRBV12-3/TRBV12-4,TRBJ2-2,CASSSVWNTGELFF
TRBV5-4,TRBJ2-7,CASSFPGQGPYEQYF
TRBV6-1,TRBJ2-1,CASSTGTGGGMGEQFF
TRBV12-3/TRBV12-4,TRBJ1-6,CASSPDRGNSPLHF
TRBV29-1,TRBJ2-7,CSVGTGFEQYF
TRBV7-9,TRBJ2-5,CASSLDLETQYF
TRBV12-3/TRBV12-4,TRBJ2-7,CASSLTAGGSYEQYF
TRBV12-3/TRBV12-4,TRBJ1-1,CASSLAGKAEAFF
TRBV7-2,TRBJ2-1,CASRYSGGAYNEQFF
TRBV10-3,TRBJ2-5,CAIQAGAQETQYF
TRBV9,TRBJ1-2,CASSDGGGSSYGYTF
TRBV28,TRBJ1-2,CASSVMDRNYGYTF